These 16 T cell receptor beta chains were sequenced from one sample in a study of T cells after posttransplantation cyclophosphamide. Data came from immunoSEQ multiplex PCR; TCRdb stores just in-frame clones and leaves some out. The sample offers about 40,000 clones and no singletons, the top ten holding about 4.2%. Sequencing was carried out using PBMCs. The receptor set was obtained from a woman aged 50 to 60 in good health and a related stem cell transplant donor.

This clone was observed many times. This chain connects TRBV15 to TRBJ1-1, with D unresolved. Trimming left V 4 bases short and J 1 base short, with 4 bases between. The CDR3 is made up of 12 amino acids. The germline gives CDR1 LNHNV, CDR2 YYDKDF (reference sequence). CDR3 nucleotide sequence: TGTGCCACCAGCACGAGGAACACTGAAGCTTTCTTT. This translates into CATSTRNTEAFF.

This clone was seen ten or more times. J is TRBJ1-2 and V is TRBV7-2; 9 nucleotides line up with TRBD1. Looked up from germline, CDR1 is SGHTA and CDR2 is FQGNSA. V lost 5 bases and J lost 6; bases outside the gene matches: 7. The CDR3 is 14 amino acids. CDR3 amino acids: CASSADRGAHGYTF. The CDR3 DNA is TGTGCCAGCAGCGCGGACAGGGGCGCACATGGCTACACCTTC.

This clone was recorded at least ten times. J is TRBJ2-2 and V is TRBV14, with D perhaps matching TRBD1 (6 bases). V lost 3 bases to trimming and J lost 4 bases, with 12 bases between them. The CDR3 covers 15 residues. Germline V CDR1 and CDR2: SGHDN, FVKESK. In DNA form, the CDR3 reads TGTGCCAGCAGCCATCTGGGGGCGGGCACCGGGGAGCTGTTTTTT. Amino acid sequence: CASSHLGAGTGELFF.

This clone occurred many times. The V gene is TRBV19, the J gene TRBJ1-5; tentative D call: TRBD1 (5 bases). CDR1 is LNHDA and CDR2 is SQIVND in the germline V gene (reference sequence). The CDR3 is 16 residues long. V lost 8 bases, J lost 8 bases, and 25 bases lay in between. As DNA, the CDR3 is TGTGCCAGTCAAGACCTCAGCTGGAGGGGAGGTGAGCCCCAGCATTTT. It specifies CASQDLSWRGGEPQHF.

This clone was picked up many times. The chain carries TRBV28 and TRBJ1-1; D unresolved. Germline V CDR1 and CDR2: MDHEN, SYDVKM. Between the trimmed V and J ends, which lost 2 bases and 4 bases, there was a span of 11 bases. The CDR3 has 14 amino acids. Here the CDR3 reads CASSLPRDSTEAFF. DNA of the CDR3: TGTGCCAGCAGTTTACCCCGGGATAGCACTGAAGCTTTCTTT. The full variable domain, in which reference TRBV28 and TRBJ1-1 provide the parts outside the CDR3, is DVKVTQSSRYLVKRTGEKVFLECVQDMDHENMFWYRQDPGLGLRLIYFSYDVKMKEKGDIPEGYSVSREKKERFSLILESASTNQTSMYLCASSLPRDSTEAFFGQGTRLTVV.

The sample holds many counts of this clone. CDR3 coding DNA: TGTGCCATCAGTGGTGGGCCAGGGCAAAATCCCTACGAGCAGTACTTC. This translates into CAISGGPGQNPYEQYF. The chain carries TRBV10-3 and TRBJ2-7, with D possibly TRBD1 on 5 matching bases. This CDR3 has 16 amino acids. The V gene's germline CDR1 is ENHRY and CDR2 SYGVKD. V lost 4 bases to trimming and J lost 2 bases, with 18 bases between them.

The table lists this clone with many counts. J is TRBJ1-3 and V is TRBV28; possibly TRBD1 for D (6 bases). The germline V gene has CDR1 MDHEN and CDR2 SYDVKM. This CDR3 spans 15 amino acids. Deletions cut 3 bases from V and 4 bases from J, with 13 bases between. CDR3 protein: CASSFYRVAGNTIYF. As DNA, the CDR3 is TGTGCCAGCAGTTTCTACAGGGTTGCAGGAAACACCATATATTTT.

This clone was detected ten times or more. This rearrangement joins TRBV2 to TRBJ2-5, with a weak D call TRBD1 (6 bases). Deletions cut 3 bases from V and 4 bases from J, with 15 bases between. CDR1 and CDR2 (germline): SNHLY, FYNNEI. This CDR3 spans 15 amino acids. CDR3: CASSESLTGRETQYF. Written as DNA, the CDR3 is TGTGCCAGCAGTGAGTCCTTAACAGGGAGAGAGACCCAGTACTTC.

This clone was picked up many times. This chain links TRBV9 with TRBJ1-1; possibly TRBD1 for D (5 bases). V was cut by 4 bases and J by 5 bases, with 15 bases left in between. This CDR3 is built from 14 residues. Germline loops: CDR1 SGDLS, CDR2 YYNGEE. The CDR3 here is CASSFSGEVTEAFF. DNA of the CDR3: TGTGCCAGCAGCTTTTCGGGGGAGGTAACTGAAGCTTTCTTT.

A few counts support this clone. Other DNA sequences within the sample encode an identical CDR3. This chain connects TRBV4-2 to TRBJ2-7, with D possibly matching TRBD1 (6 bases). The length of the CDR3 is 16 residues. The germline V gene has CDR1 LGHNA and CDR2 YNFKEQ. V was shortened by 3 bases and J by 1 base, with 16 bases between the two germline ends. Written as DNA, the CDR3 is TGTGCCAGCAGCCAGCTAATAGGACAGCTATCCTACGAGCAGTACTTC. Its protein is CASSQLIGQLSYEQYF.

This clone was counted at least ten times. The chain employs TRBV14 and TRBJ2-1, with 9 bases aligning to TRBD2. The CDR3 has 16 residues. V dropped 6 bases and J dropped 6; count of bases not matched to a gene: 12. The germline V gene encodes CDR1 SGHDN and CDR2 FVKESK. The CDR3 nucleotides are TGTGCCAGCAGTAAACTCGGGGCTAGCGGGGTCAATGAGCAGTTCTTC. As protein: CASSKLGASGVNEQFF.

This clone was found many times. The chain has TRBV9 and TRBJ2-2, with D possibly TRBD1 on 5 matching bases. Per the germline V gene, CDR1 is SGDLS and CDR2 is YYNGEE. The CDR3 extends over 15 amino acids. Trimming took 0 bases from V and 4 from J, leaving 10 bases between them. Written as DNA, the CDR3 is TGTGCCAGCAGCGTAGTCTCAGGGCCCACCGGGGAGCTGTTTTTT. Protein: CASSVVSGPTGELFF.

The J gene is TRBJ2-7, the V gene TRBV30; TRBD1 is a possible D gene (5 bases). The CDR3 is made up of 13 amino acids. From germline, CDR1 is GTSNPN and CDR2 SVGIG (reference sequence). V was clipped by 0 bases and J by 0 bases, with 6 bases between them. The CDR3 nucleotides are TGTGCCTGGAGTGTTGACAGCTCCTACGAGCAGTACTTC. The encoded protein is CAWSVDSSYEQYF.

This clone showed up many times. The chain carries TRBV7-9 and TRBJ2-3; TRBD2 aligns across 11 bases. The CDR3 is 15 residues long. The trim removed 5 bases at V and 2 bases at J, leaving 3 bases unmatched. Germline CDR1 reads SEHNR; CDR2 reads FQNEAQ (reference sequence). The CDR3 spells CASSRLAGITDTQYF. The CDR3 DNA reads TGTGCCAGCAGCCGACTAGCGGGGATCACAGATACGCAGTATTTT. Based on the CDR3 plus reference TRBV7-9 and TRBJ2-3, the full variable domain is DTGVSQNPRHKITKRGQNVTFRCDPISEHNRLYWYRQTLGQGPEFLTYFQNEAQLEKSRLLSDRFSAERPKGSFSTLEIQRTEQGDSAMYLCASSRLAGITDTQYFGPGTRLTVL.

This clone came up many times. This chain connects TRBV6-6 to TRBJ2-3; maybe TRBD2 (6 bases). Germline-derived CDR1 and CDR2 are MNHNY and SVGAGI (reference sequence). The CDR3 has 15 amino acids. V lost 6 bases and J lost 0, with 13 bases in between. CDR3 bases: TGTGCCAGCAGCAGTAGCGGATCTAGCACAGATACGCAGTATTTT. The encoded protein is CASSSSGSSTDTQYF.

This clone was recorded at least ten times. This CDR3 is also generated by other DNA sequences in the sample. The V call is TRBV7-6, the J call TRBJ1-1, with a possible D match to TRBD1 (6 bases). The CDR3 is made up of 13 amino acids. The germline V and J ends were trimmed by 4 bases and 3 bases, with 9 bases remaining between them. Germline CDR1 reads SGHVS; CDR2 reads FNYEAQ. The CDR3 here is CASSSQGYTEAFF. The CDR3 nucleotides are TGTGCCAGCAGCTCCCAGGGGTACACTGAAGCTTTCTTT.